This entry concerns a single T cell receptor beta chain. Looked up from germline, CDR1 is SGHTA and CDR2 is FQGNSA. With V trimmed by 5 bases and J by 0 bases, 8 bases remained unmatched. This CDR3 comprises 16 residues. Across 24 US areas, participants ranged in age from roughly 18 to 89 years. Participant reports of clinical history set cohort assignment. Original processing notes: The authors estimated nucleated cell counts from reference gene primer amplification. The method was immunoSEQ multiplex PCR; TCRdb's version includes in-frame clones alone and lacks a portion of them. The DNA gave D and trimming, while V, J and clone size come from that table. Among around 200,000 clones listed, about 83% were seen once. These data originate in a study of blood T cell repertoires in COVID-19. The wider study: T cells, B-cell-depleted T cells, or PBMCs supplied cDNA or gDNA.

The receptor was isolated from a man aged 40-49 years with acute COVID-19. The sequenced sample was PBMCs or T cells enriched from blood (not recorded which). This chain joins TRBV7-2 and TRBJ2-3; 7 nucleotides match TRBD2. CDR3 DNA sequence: TGTGCCAGCAGCGGCTGGGGAGGGCCTAGCACAGATACGCAGTATTTT. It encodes CASSGWGGPSTDTQYF.